These 13 T cell receptor beta chains were all obtained from the same sample, sequenced in a study of T cells in Graves' hyperthyroidism and ophthalmopathy. Researchers took RNA transcripts and amplified the TCR beta CDR3 regions from them. During a first-round RT-PCR of the TCR CDR3, the HTBI primer set was used. TCRdb used MiXCR to reprocess the multiplex PCR reads, holding one entry per CDR3 protein. The sample holds about 110,000 distinct CDR3 sequences, approximately 15% seen once. The material sequenced was blood. The receptors come from a woman between 50 and 59 years old with Graves' hyperthyroidism.

This clonotype occurred many times. This chain joins TRBV12-3 or TRBV12-4 and TRBJ2-2; no clear D gene. V shed 7 bases and J shed 1 base, with 7 bases lying between them. This CDR3 has 13 residues. Written as DNA, the CDR3 is TGTGCCAGCAACAGAGGGAACACCGGGGAGCTGTTTTTT. As protein: CASNRGNTGELFF.

The sample holds many counts of this clonotype. The rearrangement joins TRBV10-2 to TRBJ2-7; a weak D match, TRBD2 (6 bases). CDR3 length: 14 amino acids. Deletions cut 6 bases from V and 1 base from J, with 13 bases between. The germline V gene has CDR1 WSHSY and CDR2 SAAADI. CDR3 bases: TGCGCCAGCAGGGCGGGAAGCGGATCCTACGAGCAGTACGTC. Amino acid sequence: CASRAGSGSYEQYV.

This clonotype was seen repeatedly, ten times or more. The chain is built from TRBV4-2 and TRBJ2-3; 9 bases line up with TRBD1. This CDR3 contains 15 residues. From germline, CDR1 is LGHNA and CDR2 YNFKEQ. Losses at the gene ends were 3 bases for V and 8 bases for J; bases not matched to a gene: 9. CDR3 in DNA: TGTGCCAGCAGCCAGGGGACAGGGCCTACCGGTACGCAGTATTTT. Its protein product is CASSQGTGPTGTQYF.

This clonotype appeared many times. J is TRBJ2-2 and V is TRBV6-1; D call uncertain. The CDR3 contains 13 residues. The V end lost 5 bases, the J end lost 5 bases, and 9 bases lay between the germline ends. Germline assignment: CDR1 MNHNS and CDR2 SASEGT. The CDR3 loop reads CASSFGPTGELFF. The CDR3 bases are TGTGCCAGCAGTTTCGGGCCAACCGGGGAGCTGTTTTTT.

This clonotype has ten or more counts. The CDR3 DNA reads TGTGCCAGCAGTTCATCGAAAGCGGGAGTTTTGGGAGAGACCCAGTACTTC. Its protein is CASSSSKAGVLGETQYF. The chain couples TRBV28 to TRBJ2-5; 8 bases agree with TRBD2. The CDR3 length is 17 residues. J gave up 4 bases and V 4 bases, and 14 bases lay outside the gene matches. The germline V gene encodes CDR1 MDHEN and CDR2 SYDVKM. Full variable domain (rest looked up from reference TRBV28 and TRBJ2-5): DVKVTQSSRYLVKRTGEKVFLECVQDMDHENMFWYRQDPGLGLRLIYFSYDVKMKEKGDIPEGYSVSREKKERFSLILESASTNQTSMYLCASSSSKAGVLGETQYFGPGTRLLVL.

This clonotype was counted many times. The chain couples TRBV24-1 to TRBJ2-7; a weak D match, TRBD1 (6 bases). The germline CDR1 and CDR2 sequences are KGHDR and SFDVKD. This CDR3 comprises 12 residues. V was trimmed by 5 bases and J by 6 bases, leaving 10 bases between them. CDR3 nucleotide sequence: TGTGCCACCAGTGCGATAGGGGGCGAGCAGTACTTC. Its translation is CATSAIGGEQYF.

This chain uses TRBV11-2 with TRBJ2-7; 7 bases agree with TRBD2. Germline V CDR1 and CDR2: SGHAT, FQNNGV. This CDR3 is 16 amino acids long. V gave up 5 bases and J gave up 0 bases; unmatched junction bases: 10. This CDR3 is CASSRVGREPSYEQYF. CDR3 nucleotide sequence: TGTGCCAGCAGCCGGGTGGGGCGGGAGCCCTCCTACGAGCAGTACTTC.

This clonotype was seen many times. V and J are TRBV5-1 and TRBJ2-3; 7 bases match TRBD1. This CDR3 comprises 14 residues. Germline CDR1 reads SGHRS; CDR2 reads YFSETQ. Trimming at V came to 8 bases and at J to 2 bases, leaving 8 bases not matched to a gene. This CDR3 is CASYRDRSTDTQYF. For the CDR3, the DNA is TGCGCCAGTTACCGGGACAGATCCACAGATACGCAGTATTTT.

This clonotype was seen ten or more times. CDR3 nucleotide sequence: TGTGCCAGCAGCTTAGGGACAGGGGGCTGGTACGAGCAGTACTTC. Translation gives CASSLGTGGWYEQYF. The rearrangement uses TRBV11-2 and TRBJ2-7; 11 nucleotides align to TRBD1. Looked up from germline, CDR1 is SGHAT and CDR2 is FQNNGV. CDR3 length: 15 residues. The V segment lost 1 base and the J segment 4 bases; nucleotides outside the gene matches: 3.

The table lists this clonotype with many counts. The chain combines TRBV28 with TRBJ2-7; TRBD2 aligns across 8 bases. CDR1 is MDHEN, CDR2 SYDVKM, per germline. This CDR3 is 19 amino acids long. The V gene end was trimmed by 0 bases and the J gene end by 5 bases; junction bases not matched to a gene: 18. The CDR3 is CASSLCTEPPPREAHEQYV. In nucleotides, the CDR3 is TGTGCCAGCAGTTTATGCACAGAACCCCCTCCGCGGGAGGCCCACGAGCAGTACGTC.

This clonotype was counted at least ten times. The chain carries TRBV4-2 and TRBJ2-1; no firm D call. Germline assignment: CDR1 LGHNA and CDR2 YNFKEQ. V lost 0 bases, J lost 0 bases, and 12 bases lay in between. This CDR3 is 17 amino acids long. CDR3 coding DNA: TGTGCCAGCAGCCAAGACGTGGTCGCCAGCTCCTACAATGAGCAGTTCTTC. Encoded protein: CASSQDVVASSYNEQFF.

This clonotype appeared a few times. V and J are TRBV7-2 and TRBJ1-2, with TRBD1 matching over 8 bases. V was pared by 4 bases and J by 8 bases, with 21 bases of the junction left unmatched. Looked up from germline, CDR1 is SGHTA and CDR2 is FQGNSA. CDR3 length: 18 residues. CDR3 bases: TGTGCCAGCAGCTCTGAATCCGGACAGGGCCAAAACAGGGGAGGCTACACCTTC. Protein product: CASSSESGQGQNRGGYTF. Supplemented by reference TRBV7-2 and TRBJ1-2, the full variable domain reads GAGVSQSPSNKVTEKGKDVELRCDPISGHTALYWYRQSLGQGLEFLIYFQGNSAPDKSGLPSDRFSAERTGGSVSTLTIQRTQQEDSAVYLCASSSESGQGQNRGGYTFGSGTRLTVV.

A note on this clonotype: One base away lies a much larger clone, so this may be a sequencing read error. The CDR3 spells CAWTPQGTGSLLHF. The CDR3 region has the DNA TGTGCCTGGACCCCTCAGGGGACGGGTTCACTCCTCCACTTT. The chain uses TRBV30 and TRBJ1-6; a possible D gene is TRBD1 (6 bases). Per the germline V gene, CDR1 is GTSNPN and CDR2 is SVGIG (reference sequence). The length of the CDR3 is 14 residues.